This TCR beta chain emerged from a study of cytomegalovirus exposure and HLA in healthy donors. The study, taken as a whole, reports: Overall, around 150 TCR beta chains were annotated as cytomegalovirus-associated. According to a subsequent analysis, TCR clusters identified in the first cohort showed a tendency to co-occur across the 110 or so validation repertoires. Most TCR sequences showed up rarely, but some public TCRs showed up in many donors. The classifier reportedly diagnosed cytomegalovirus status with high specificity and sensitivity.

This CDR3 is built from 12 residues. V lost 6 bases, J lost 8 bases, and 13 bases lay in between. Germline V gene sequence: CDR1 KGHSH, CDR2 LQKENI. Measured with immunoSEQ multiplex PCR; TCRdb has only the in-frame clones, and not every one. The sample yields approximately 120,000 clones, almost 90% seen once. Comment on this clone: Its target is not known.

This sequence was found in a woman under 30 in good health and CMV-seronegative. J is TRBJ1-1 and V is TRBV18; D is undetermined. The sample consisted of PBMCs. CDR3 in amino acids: CASSAQREEAFF. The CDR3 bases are TGTGCCAGCTCGGCCCAGAGGGAAGAAGCTTTCTTT. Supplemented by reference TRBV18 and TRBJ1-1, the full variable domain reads NAGVMQNPRHLVRRRGQEARLRCSPMKGHSHVYWYRQLPEEGLKFMVYLQKENIIDESGMPKERFSAEFPKEGPSILRIQQVVRGDSAAYFCASSAQREEAFFGQGTRLTVV.